The clone carrying this T cell receptor beta chain was seen many times. Pregnant or lactating patients were excluded, as were those with uncontrolled infection or other autoimmune disease. Each 10 ml fresh peripheral blood draw supplied the PBMCs. The entry originates in a study of T cells in Graves' hyperthyroidism and ophthalmopathy. Background on the study: Before any treatment, at initial diagnosis, peripheral blood was collected.

Authors of the study amplified TCR beta CDR3 regions from RNA transcripts. HTBI primers were used for first-round RT-PCR of the TCR CDR3. Via MiXCR, TCRdb re-called the multiplex PCR reads, giving one row per CDR3 protein. The repertoire holds hundreds of thousands of distinct CDR3 sequences, roughly 15% seen once, with around 13% in the top ten. The CDR3 runs to 13 residues. CDR1 is MNHEY and CDR2 is SVGEGT in the germline V gene. With 5 bases removed from V and 4 bases from J, the gap between germline ends came to 11 bases. The TCR comes from a man aged 18 to 29 with Graves' ophthalmopathy. The chain carries TRBV6-2 or TRBV6-3 and TRBJ1-2; perhaps TRBD1 as D (5 bases). Sequencing was done on a sample of blood. CDR3 loop: CASSMTESYGYTF. In DNA form, the CDR3 reads TGTGCCAGCAGTATGACAGAAAGCTATGGCTACACCTTC.